These 11 T cell receptor beta chains were all obtained from the same sample, sequenced in a study of post-analysis software for immune sequencing data. Study-level points and caveats: The study found TRBV5-6, TRBV5-1 and TRBV20-1 among four to six TRBV segments more frequent in patients than controls.

Unique molecular identifiers featured in each of the TCR beta cDNA libraries. TCRdb called the PCR reads again in MiXCR, with one record for every CDR3 protein. This table holds hundreds of thousands of distinct CDR3 sequences, approximately 60% found once. Which antigens these TCRs recognize remains unknown. The sequenced sample was blood. These receptors all stem from a girl aged 2-9 years with multiple sclerosis.

V and J are TRBV6-6 and TRBJ2-2, with D unresolved. CDR1 and CDR2 from the germline V gene are MNHNY and SVGAGI (reference sequence). V lost 6 bases, J lost 1 base, and 9 bases lay in between. The CDR3 has 14 residues. CDR3 in DNA: TGTGCCAGCAGCACTGGGCTGAACACCGGGGAGCTGTTTTTT. As protein: CASSTGLNTGELFF.

This chain connects TRBV20-1 to TRBJ1-6; D is unresolved. CDR1 is DFQATT and CDR2 is SNEGSKA in the germline V gene (reference sequence). Trimming took 0 bases from V and 12 from J, leaving 12 bases between them. The CDR3 has 13 residues. CDR3 nucleotides: TGCAGTGCTAGAGATCTAGTGCTGGGACCCCTCCACTTT. This sequence encodes CSARDLVLGPLHF.

The V and J genes are TRBV20-1 and TRBJ2-5; D remains ambiguous. This CDR3 has 13 amino acids. Deletions cut 5 bases from V and 2 bases from J, with 12 bases between. Germline V gives CDR1 DFQATT, CDR2 SNEGSKA (reference sequence). The CDR3 region has the DNA TGCAGTGCTGGATGGATCATACAAGAGACCCAGTACTTC. Amino acids: CSAGWIIQETQYF.

V is TRBV5-1 and J is TRBJ2-1; 7 bases align to TRBD2. Germline V gene lookup returns CDR1 SGHRS and CDR2 YFSETQ. The CDR3 loop spans 15 amino acids. The trim removed 2 bases at V and 7 bases at J, leaving 9 bases unmatched. The chain's CDR3 is CASSFGLDNRNEQFF. The CDR3, as DNA: TGCGCCAGCAGCTTCGGACTAGATAATAGGAATGAGCAGTTCTTC.

The chain combines TRBV20-1 with TRBJ2-3; D remains ambiguous. Germline lookup yields CDR1 DFQATT and CDR2 SNEGSKA (reference sequence). The length of the CDR3 is 12 residues. Trimming took off 2 bases at V and 4 bases at J, with 7 bases between the two ends. CDR3 loop: CSARHGPDTQYF. The DNA of the CDR3 is TGCAGTGCTAGACATGGGCCAGATACGCAGTATTTT.

This clonotype came up a few times. The chain links TRBV20-1 to TRBJ2-5, with 12 nucleotides matching TRBD2. With the DNA end fitting TRBJ2-7 better, the J assignment may be wrong. The germline gives CDR1 DFQATT, CDR2 SNEGSKA (reference sequence). The CDR3 sequence is 14 residues long. CDR3 DNA sequence: TGCAGTGCTTCCGGGACTAGCGGGCCGTACGAGCAGTACTTC. It is translated as CSASGTSGPYEQYF.

The rearrangement joins TRBV12-3 or TRBV12-4 to TRBJ2-4; 8 bases line up with TRBD2. The V gene end was trimmed by 5 bases and the J gene end by 1 base; junction bases not matched to a gene: 4. The CDR3 is made up of 15 amino acids. CDR3 DNA: TGTGCCAGCAGTCATAGCGGGAAGGCCAAAAACATTCAGTACTTC. Protein sequence: CASSHSGKAKNIQYF.

This chain connects TRBV25-1 to TRBJ2-3, with D possibly TRBD1 on 5 matching bases. From germline, CDR1 is MGHDK and CDR2 SYGVNS. V lost 0 bases, J lost 6 bases, and 16 bases lay in between. This CDR3 comprises 16 residues. The CDR3 is CASSEYQGREGDTQYF. The CDR3, as DNA: TGTGCCAGCAGTGAATATCAGGGTAGGGAAGGGGATACGCAGTATTTT.

The CDR3 is CASSETGGRNQPQHF. In DNA form, the CDR3 reads TGTGCCAGCAGTGAGACAGGGGGCCGTAATCAGCCCCAGCATTTT. V gene TRBV6-5 combines with J gene TRBJ1-5, with 10 bases identical to TRBD1. Germline values: CDR1 MNHEY, CDR2 SVGAGI. J lost 4 bases, V lost 5 bases, and 5 bases had no gene match. The CDR3 consists of 15 residues.

This chain uses TRBV6-4 with TRBJ2-6; a possible D gene is TRBD1 (6 bases). V was pared by 4 bases and J by 2 bases, with 12 bases between. CDR1 and CDR2 from the germline V gene are MRHNA and SNTAGT. The length of the CDR3 is 16 residues. CDR3 sequence (DNA): TGTGCCAGCAGTGCCACAGGGTCCCCTGGGGCCAACGTCCTGACTTTC. Its protein is CASSATGSPGANVLTF.

This clonotype was counted between two and nine times. The rearrangement links TRBV7-9 to TRBJ1-2; a possible D gene is TRBD1 (6 bases). Per the germline V gene, CDR1 is SEHNR and CDR2 is FQNEAQ (reference sequence). The CDR3 covers 16 residues. The V end was cut by 4 bases, the J end by 4 bases, with 19 bases between. CDR3 DNA: TGTGCCAGCAGCTCGTACCGGGACACCCTTCCCTATGGCTACACCTTC. Translation gives CASSSYRDTLPYGYTF.